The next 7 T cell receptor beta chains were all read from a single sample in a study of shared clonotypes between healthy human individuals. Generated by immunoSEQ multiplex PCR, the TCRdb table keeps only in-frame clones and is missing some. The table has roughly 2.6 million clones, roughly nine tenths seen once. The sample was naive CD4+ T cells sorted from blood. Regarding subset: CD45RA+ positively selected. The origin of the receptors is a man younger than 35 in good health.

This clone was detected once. The DNA for the CDR3 is TGTGCCAGCAGACAAGCACAGGGGAACCAAGAGACCCAGTACTTC. This codes for CASRQAQGNQETQYF. The V and J genes are TRBV5-4 and TRBJ2-5, with 7 bases identical to TRBD1. Trimming cost V 5 bases and J 0 bases; bases outside gene matches: 7. CDR1 and CDR2 (germline): SGHNT, YYREEE (reference sequence). The CDR3 length is 15 residues.

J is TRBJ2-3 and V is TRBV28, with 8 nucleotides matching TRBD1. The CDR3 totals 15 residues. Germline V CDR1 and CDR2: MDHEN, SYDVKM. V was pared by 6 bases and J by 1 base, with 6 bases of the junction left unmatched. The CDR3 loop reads CASRTQGAGTDTQYF. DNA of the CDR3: TGTGCCAGCAGAACCCAGGGGGCAGGCACAGATACGCAGTATTTT.

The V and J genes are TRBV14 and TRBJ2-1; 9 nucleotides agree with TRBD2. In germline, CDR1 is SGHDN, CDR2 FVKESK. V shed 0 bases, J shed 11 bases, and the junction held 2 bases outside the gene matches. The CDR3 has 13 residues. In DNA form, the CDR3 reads TGTGCCAGCAGCCAAGAACTAGCGGGCAAGCAGTTCTTC. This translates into CASSQELAGKQFF.

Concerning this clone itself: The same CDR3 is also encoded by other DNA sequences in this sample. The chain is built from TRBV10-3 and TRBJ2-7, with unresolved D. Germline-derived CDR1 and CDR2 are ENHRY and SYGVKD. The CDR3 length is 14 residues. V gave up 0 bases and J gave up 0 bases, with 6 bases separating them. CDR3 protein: CAISESRDSYEQYF. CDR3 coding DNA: TGTGCCATCAGTGAGTCTAGGGACTCCTACGAGCAGTACTTC.

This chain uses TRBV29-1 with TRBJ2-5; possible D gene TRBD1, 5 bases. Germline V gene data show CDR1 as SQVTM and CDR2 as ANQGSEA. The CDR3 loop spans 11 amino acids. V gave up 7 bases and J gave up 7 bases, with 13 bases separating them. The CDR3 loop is CSGKDKATQYF. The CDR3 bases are TGCAGCGGCAAGGACAAAGCGACCCAGTACTTC.

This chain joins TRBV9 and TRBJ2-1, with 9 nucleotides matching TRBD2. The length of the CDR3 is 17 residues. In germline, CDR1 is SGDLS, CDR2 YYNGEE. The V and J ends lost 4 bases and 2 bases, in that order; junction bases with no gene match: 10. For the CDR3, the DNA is TGTGCCAGCAGCTCACAGACTAGCGGATCTACCTACAATGAGCAGTTCTTC. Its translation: CASSSQTSGSTYNEQFF.

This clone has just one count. CDR3 sequence: CASSLDSSGFNEQFF. CDR3 DNA: TGTGCCAGCAGCCTGGACTCCTCGGGTTTTAATGAGCAGTTCTTC. The chain couples TRBV6-1 to TRBJ2-1, with D possibly being TRBD2 (5 bases). The CDR3 consists of 15 residues. CDR1 and CDR2 (germline): MNHNS, SASEGT. With 6 bases removed from V and 7 bases from J, the gap between germline ends came to 19 bases.